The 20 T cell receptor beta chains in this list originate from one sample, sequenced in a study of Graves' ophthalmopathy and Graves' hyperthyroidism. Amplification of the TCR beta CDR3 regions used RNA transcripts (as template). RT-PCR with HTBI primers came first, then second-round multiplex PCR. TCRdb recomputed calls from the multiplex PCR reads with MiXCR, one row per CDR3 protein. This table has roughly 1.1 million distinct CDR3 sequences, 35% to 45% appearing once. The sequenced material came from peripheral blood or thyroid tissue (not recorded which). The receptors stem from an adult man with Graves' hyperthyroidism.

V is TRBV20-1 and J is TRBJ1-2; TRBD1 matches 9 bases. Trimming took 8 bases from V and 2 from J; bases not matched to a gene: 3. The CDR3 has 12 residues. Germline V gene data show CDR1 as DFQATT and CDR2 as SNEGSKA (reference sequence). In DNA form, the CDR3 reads TGCAGTACAGGACAGGGGAACTATGGCTACACCTTC. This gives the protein CSTGQGNYGYTF.

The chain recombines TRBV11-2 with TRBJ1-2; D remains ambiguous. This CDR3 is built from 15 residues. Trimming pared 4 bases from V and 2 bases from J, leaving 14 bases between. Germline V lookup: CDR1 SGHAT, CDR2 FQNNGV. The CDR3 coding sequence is TGTGCCAGCAGCTCGCTGGCCGGGATCAACTATGGCTACACCTTC. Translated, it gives CASSSLAGINYGYTF.

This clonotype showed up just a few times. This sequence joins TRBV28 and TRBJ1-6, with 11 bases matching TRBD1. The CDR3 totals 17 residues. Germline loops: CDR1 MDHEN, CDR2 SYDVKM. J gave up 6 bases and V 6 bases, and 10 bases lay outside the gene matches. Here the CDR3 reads CASRPPRGTGGNSPLHF. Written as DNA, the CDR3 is TGTGCCAGCAGACCACCCCGAGGGACAGGGGGTAATTCACCCCTCCACTTT.

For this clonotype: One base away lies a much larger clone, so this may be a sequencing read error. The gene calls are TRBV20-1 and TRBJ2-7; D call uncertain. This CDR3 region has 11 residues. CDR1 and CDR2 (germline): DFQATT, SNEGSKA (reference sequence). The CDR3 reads CSAFWVGEQYF. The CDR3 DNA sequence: TGCAGCGCTTTTTGGGTAGGGGAGCAGTACTTC.

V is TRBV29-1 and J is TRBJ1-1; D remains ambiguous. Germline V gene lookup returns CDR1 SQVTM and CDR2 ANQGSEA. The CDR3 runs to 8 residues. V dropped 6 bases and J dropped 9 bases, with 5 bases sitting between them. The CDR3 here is CSVRQAFF. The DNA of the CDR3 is TGCAGCGTAAGACAAGCTTTCTTT.

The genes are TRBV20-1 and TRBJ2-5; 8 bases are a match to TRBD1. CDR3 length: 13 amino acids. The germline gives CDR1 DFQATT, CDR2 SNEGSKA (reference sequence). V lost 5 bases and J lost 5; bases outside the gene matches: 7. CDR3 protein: CSASLGDRETQYF. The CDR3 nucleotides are TGCAGTGCTTCCCTGGGGGACAGGGAGACCCAGTACTTC.

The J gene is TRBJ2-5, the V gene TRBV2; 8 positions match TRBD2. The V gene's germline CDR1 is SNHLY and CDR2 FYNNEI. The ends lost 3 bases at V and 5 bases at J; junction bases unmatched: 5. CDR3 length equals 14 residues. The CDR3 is CASSDRGGGETQYF. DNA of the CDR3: TGTGCCAGCAGTGATCGGGGGGGCGGGGAGACCCAGTACTTC.

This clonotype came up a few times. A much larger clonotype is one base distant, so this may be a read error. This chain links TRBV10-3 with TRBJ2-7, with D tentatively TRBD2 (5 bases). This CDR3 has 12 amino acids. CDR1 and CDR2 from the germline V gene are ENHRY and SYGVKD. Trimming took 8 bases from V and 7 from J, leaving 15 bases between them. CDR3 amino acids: CAISLLGGEQYF. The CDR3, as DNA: TGTGCCATCTCCCTACTAGGCGGGGAGCAGTACTTC.

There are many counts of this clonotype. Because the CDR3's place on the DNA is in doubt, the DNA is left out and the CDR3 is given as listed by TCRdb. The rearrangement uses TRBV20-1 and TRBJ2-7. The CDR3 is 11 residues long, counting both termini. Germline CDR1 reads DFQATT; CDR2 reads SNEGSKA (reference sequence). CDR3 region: CSASRSLWQYF.

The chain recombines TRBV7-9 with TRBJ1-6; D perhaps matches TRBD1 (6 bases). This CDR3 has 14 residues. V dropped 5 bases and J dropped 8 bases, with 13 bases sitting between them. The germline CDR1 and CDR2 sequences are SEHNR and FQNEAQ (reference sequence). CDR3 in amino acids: CASSPPTGHSPLHF. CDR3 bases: TGTGCCAGCAGCCCCCCAACAGGGCATTCACCCCTCCACTTT.

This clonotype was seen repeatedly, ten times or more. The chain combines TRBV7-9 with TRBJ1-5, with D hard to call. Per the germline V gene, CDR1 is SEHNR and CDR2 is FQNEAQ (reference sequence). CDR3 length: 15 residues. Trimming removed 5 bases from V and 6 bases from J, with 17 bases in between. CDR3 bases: TGTGCCAGCAGCCCTGGGAGCAAGACCGGTCAGCCCCAGCATTTT. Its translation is CASSPGSKTGQPQHF.

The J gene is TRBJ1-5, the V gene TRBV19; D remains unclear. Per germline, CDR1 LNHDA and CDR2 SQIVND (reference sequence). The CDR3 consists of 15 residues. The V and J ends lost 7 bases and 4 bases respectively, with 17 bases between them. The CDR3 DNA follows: TGTGCCAGTAAATTGCATGTAAAACGGAATCAGCCCCAGCATTTT. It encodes CASKLHVKRNQPQHF.

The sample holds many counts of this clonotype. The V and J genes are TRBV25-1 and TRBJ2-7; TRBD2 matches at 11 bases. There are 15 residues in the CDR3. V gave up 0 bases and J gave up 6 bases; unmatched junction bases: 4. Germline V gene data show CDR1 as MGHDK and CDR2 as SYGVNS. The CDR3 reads CASSEYGLAGGEQYF. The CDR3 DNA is TGTGCCAGCAGTGAATATGGGCTAGCGGGGGGCGAGCAGTACTTC.

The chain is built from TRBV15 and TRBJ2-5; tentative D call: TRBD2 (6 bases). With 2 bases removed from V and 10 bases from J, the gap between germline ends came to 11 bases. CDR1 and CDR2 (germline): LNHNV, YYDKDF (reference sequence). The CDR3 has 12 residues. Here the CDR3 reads CATSRPHGGQYF. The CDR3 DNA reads TGTGCCACCAGCAGACCCCACGGGGGCCAGTACTTC. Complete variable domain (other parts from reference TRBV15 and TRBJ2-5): DAMVIQNPRYQVTQFGKPVTLSCSQTLNHNVMYWYQQKSSQAPKLLFHYYDKDFNNEADTPDNFQSRRPNTSFCFLDIRSPGLGDTAMYLCATSRPHGGQYFGPGTRLLVL.

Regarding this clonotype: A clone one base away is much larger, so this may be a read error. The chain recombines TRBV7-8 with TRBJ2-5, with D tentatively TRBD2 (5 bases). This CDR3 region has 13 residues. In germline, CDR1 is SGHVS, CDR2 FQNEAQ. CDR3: CAAEGEEEETRYF. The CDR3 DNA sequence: TGTGCCGCCGAGGGTGAAGAAGAAGAGACCCGGTACTTC.

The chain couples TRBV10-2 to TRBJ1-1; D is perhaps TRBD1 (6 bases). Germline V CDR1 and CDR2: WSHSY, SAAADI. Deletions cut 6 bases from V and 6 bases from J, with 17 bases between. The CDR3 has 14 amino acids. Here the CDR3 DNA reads TGCGCCAGCAGGACACAGGGTGTGATTTCTGAAGCTTTCTTT. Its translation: CASRTQGVISEAFF.

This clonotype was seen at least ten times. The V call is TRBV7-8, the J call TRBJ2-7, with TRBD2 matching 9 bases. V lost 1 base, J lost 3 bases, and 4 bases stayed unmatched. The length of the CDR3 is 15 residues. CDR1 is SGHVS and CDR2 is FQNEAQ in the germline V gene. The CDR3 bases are TGTGCCAGCAGCTTAGTTTCTAGCGGGAACTACGAGCAGTACTTC. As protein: CASSLVSSGNYEQYF. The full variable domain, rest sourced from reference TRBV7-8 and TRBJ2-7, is GAGVSQSPRYKVAKRGQDVALRCDPISGHVSLFWYQQALGQGPEFLTYFQNEAQLDKSGLPSDRFFAERPEGSVSTLKIQRTQQEDSAVYLCASSLVSSGNYEQYFGPGTRLTVT.

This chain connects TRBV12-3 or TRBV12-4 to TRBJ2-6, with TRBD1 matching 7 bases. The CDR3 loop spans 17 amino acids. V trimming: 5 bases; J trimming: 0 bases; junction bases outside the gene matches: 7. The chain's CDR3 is CASSPLGQISGANVLTF. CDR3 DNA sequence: TGTGCCAGCAGTCCGCTGGGACAGATCTCTGGGGCCAACGTCCTGACTTTC.

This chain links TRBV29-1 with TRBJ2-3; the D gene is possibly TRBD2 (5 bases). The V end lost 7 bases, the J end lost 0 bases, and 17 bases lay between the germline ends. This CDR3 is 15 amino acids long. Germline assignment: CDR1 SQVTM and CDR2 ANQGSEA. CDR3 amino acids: CSAQRSGGSTDTQYF. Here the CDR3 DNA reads TGCAGCGCACAACGATCTGGAGGTAGCACAGATACGCAGTATTTT.

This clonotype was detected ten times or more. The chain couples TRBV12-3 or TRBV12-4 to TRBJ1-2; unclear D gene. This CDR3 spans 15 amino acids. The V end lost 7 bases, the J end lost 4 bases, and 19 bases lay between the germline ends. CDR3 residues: CASTPEGQRIYGYTF. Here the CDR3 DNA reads TGTGCCAGCACCCCGGAAGGGCAGCGGATCTATGGCTACACCTTC.